The 30 T cell receptor beta chains below were found in one sample sequenced in a study of shared clonotypes between healthy human individuals. Profiling relied on immunoSEQ multiplex PCR, and the TCRdb table lists in-frame clones only, not all of them. The repertoire includes 1.4 million or so clones, 98% of them detected once, and about 0.35% sits in the top ten. The sequenced material came from naive CD4+ T cells sorted from blood. Subset defined: CD45RA+ positively selected. These receptors were collected from a man aged 30 to 39 in good health.

The chain combines TRBV4-1 with TRBJ2-7, with TRBD2 matching over 11 bases. The junction had 7 bases not matched to a gene; V was cut back by 4 bases and J by 5 bases. The germline V gene has CDR1 MGHRA and CDR2 YSYEKL. This CDR3 contains 15 residues. The CDR3 DNA reads as TGCGCCAGCAGCCGATTAGCGGGAGGGCCGGACGAGCAGTACTTC. Protein product: CASSRLAGGPDEQYF.

The rearrangement links TRBV20-1 to TRBJ2-1, with D unresolved. There are 10 residues in the CDR3. V lost 3 bases and J lost 9, with 6 bases in between. CDR1 is DFQATT and CDR2 is SNEGSKA in the germline V gene (reference sequence). CDR3 nucleotide sequence: TGCAGTGCTAGTTTGGGTGAGCAGTTCTTC. Its translation: CSASLGEQFF.

V gene TRBV14 combines with J gene TRBJ2-7, with 12 bases that match TRBD2. Looked up from germline, CDR1 is SGHDN and CDR2 is FVKESK. There are 14 residues in the CDR3. The J segment lost 5 bases and the V segment lost 1 base, leaving 0 bases of the junction unmatched. The CDR3 reads CASSQGLAGDEQYF. CDR3 DNA sequence: TGTGCCAGCAGCCAAGGACTAGCGGGAGACGAGCAGTACTTC.

V gene TRBV6-5 combines with J gene TRBJ2-1, with 11 bases fitting TRBD2. This CDR3 is 15 amino acids long. The V and J ends lost 8 bases and 7 bases, in that order; junction bases with no gene match: 10. Germline CDR1 is MNHEY and CDR2 is SVGAGI. The CDR3 nucleotides read TGTGCCAGCCGAACTCGGACTAGCGGGTTTAATGAGCAGTTCTTC. It translates to CASRTRTSGFNEQFF.

CDR3 nucleotides: TGTGCCAGTAGTACTCAGGGACTAAGTAACTATGGCTACACCTTC. Its translation is CASSTQGLSNYGYTF. This chain links TRBV19 with TRBJ1-2; D perhaps matches TRBD1 (5 bases). Looked up from germline, CDR1 is LNHDA and CDR2 is SQIVND (reference sequence). The CDR3 runs to 15 residues. Trimming cost V 4 bases and J 1 base, with 13 bases left between them.

CDR3 sequence reads: CASRTSGIGQFF. The CDR3 nucleotides read TGTGCCTCCAGGACTAGCGGCATTGGGCAGTTCTTC. The V call is TRBV10-3, the J call TRBJ2-1; TRBD2 aligns across 10 bases. This CDR3 has 12 amino acids. Germline CDR1 ENHRY, CDR2 SYGVKD. The ends lost 11 bases at V and 12 bases at J; junction bases unmatched: 10.

The chain combines TRBV29-1 with TRBJ2-1; TRBD1 agrees at 9 bases. Per germline, CDR1 SQVTM and CDR2 ANQGSEA. The CDR3 totals 14 residues. Trimming took 7 bases from V and 5 from J; bases not matched to a gene: 9. CDR3 amino acids: CSGARDREDNEQFF. In DNA form, the CDR3 reads TGCAGCGGAGCCCGGGACAGGGAAGACAATGAGCAGTTCTTC.

This rearrangement joins TRBV28 to TRBJ2-7, with D unresolved. The CDR3 runs to 12 residues. Trimming stripped 1 base from V and 5 bases from J, with 6 bases between. Germline V gene data show CDR1 as MDHEN and CDR2 as SYDVKM. The CDR3 protein is CASSLFWNEQYF. The CDR3 region has the DNA TGTGCCAGCAGTTTATTCTGGAACGAGCAGTACTTC.

The V gene is TRBV19, the J gene TRBJ2-2, with TRBD1 identical over 12 bases. The germline V gene has CDR1 LNHDA and CDR2 SQIVND (reference sequence). The CDR3 sequence is 16 residues long. J gave up 7 bases and V 6 bases, and 9 bases lay outside the gene matches. The CDR3 is CASSPTGTGGVGELFF. The CDR3 DNA reads TGTGCCAGTAGCCCGACCGGGACAGGGGGCGTCGGGGAGCTGTTTTTT. The variable domain in full, completed from reference TRBV19 and TRBJ2-2, reads DGGITQSPKYLFRKEGQNVTLSCEQNLNHDAMYWYRQDPGQGLRLIYYSQIVNDFQKGDIAEGYSVSREKKESFPLTVTSAQKNPTAFYLCASSPTGTGGVGELFFGEGSRLTVL.

The chain employs TRBV6-1 and TRBJ2-5; no definite D call. This CDR3 has 11 residues. Looked up from germline, CDR1 is MNHNS and CDR2 is SASEGT. V shed 4 bases and J shed 14 bases, with 14 bases lying between them. The CDR3 DNA reads as TGTGCCAGCAGTGCTAAGGAGACCCTCTACTTC. It encodes CASSAKETLYF.

To note about this clone: Other DNA sequences in the same sample also yield this CDR3. V gene TRBV7-9 combines with J gene TRBJ1-4, with D maybe TRBD1 (6 bases). Between the trimmed V and J ends, which lost 4 bases and 4 bases, there was a span of 10 bases. Germline V CDR1 and CDR2: SEHNR, FQNEAQ (reference sequence). This CDR3 has 14 amino acids. The CDR3 DNA is TGTGCCAGCAGCTCCGGACAGTATAATGAAAAACTGTTTTTT. Its protein product is CASSSGQYNEKLFF. Based on the CDR3 plus reference TRBV7-9 and TRBJ1-4, the full variable domain is DTGVSQNPRHKITKRGQNVTFRCDPISEHNRLYWYRQTLGQGPEFLTYFQNEAQLEKSRLLSDRFSAERPKGSFSTLEIQRTEQGDSAMYLCASSSGQYNEKLFFGSGTQLSVL.

The chain has TRBV2 and TRBJ1-5; D may be TRBD1 (5 bases). CDR3 size: 16 residues. CDR1 SNHLY and CDR2 FYNNEI come from the germline V gene. V gave up 2 bases and J gave up 4 bases, with 15 bases separating them. CDR3 sequence reads: CASSELVGRANQPQHF. DNA for the CDR3: TGTGCCAGCAGTGAACTAGTGGGCAGGGCTAATCAGCCCCAGCATTTT.

The rearrangement links TRBV18 to TRBJ1-1; D is perhaps TRBD1 (5 bases). Germline lookup yields CDR1 KGHSH and CDR2 LQKENI. V gave up 2 bases and J gave up 2 bases, with 9 bases separating them. The CDR3 totals 14 residues. CDR3 in DNA: TGTGCCAGCTCACCAGGGGCAGTCAACACTGAAGCTTTCTTT. It translates to CASSPGAVNTEAFF.

The CDR3 DNA reads as TGTGCCAGCAGCCCCACCCCCTGGTCAGATACGCAGTATTTT. Protein sequence: CASSPTPWSDTQYF. V and J are TRBV9 and TRBJ2-3; D unresolved. Germline values: CDR1 SGDLS, CDR2 YYNGEE. CDR3 length: 14 amino acids. The ends were cut back, 4 bases at V and 4 bases at J, with 13 bases in the middle.

This rearrangement joins TRBV7-9 to TRBJ2-7, with TRBD1 matching over 10 bases. The CDR3 runs to 15 residues. Germline V gene lookup returns CDR1 SEHNR and CDR2 FQNEAQ (reference sequence). V trimming: 3 bases; J trimming: 5 bases; junction bases outside the gene matches: 7. CDR3 sequence: CASSFRDRGVHEQYF. The CDR3 nucleotides read TGTGCCAGCAGCTTTCGGGACAGGGGAGTCCACGAGCAGTACTTC.

The chain joins TRBV6-1 to TRBJ2-7, with a weak D call TRBD1 (6 bases). Germline loops: CDR1 MNHNS, CDR2 SASEGT. V lost 7 bases, J lost 2 bases, and 12 bases lay in between. CDR3 length equals 13 residues. The CDR3 reads CASTGQSTYEQYF. As DNA, the CDR3 is TGTGCCAGCACCGGACAGTCTACCTACGAGCAGTACTTC.

Points on this clone: This same CDR3 is encoded by further DNA sequences in the sample. V is TRBV11-2 and J is TRBJ2-3; possibly TRBD1 for D (6 bases). This CDR3 spans 14 amino acids. Trimming took 3 bases from V and 2 from J, leaving 9 bases between them. The germline V gene encodes CDR1 SGHAT and CDR2 FQNNGV. In DNA form, the CDR3 reads TGTGCCAGCAGCTTCGGACAGTCCACAGATACGCAGTATTTT. Its translation is CASSFGQSTDTQYF.

The chain uses TRBV11-3 and TRBJ2-1, with D uncertain. The CDR3 totals 14 residues. CDR1 is SGHNT and CDR2 is YENEEA in the germline V gene. V lost 1 base and J 4 bases, leaving 8 bases between the germline ends. The CDR3 loop is CASSLAREYNEQFF. The CDR3 DNA reads as TGTGCCAGCAGCTTAGCCAGAGAGTACAATGAGCAGTTCTTC.

CDR3 region: CASSPEGQGPYEQYF. CDR3 DNA: TGTGCCAGCTCACCAGAGGGACAGGGCCCCTACGAGCAGTACTTC. The chain uses TRBV18 and TRBJ2-7; 9 nucleotides match TRBD1. Trimming at V came to 2 bases and at J to 2 bases, leaving 4 bases not matched to a gene. The CDR3 totals 15 residues. CDR1 KGHSH and CDR2 LQKENI come from the germline V gene.

V is TRBV7-9 and J is TRBJ2-2; 11 bases match TRBD2. V lost 5 bases and J lost 0; bases outside the gene matches: 5. CDR3 length: 17 residues. From germline, CDR1 is SEHNR and CDR2 FQNEAQ (reference sequence). The CDR3 loop is CASSPGTSGTNTGELFF. The CDR3 DNA reads as TGTGCCAGCAGCCCCGGGACTAGCGGAACGAACACCGGGGAGCTGTTTTTT. The whole variable domain, filled in from reference TRBV7-9 and TRBJ2-2, reads DTGVSQNPRHKITKRGQNVTFRCDPISEHNRLYWYRQTLGQGPEFLTYFQNEAQLEKSRLLSDRFSAERPKGSFSTLEIQRTEQGDSAMYLCASSPGTSGTNTGELFFGEGSRLTVL.

This clone was seen just once. V is TRBV11-3 and J is TRBJ2-7, with no clear D. There are 12 residues in the CDR3. Trimming left V 2 bases short and J 5 bases short, with 7 bases between. The germline V gene encodes CDR1 SGHNT and CDR2 YENEEA. DNA for the CDR3: TGTGCCAGCAGCTTAAACAGAGACGAGCAGTACTTC. It codes for CASSLNRDEQYF.

The rearrangement links TRBV5-4 to TRBJ2-1; 8 bases are a match to TRBD2. V lost 4 bases, J lost 3 bases, and 3 bases stayed unmatched. The V gene's germline CDR1 is SGHNT and CDR2 YYREEE (reference sequence). The CDR3 spans 14 residues. The CDR3 here is CASSQGLDYNEQFF. Here the CDR3 DNA reads TGTGCCAGCAGCCAGGGACTAGACTACAATGAGCAGTTCTTC. The full variable domain, rest sourced from reference TRBV5-4 and TRBJ2-1, is ETGVTQSPTHLIKTRGQQVTLRCSSQSGHNTVSWYQQALGQGPQFIFQYYREEENGRGNFPPRFSGLQFPNYSSELNVNALELDDSALYLCASSQGLDYNEQFFGPGTRLTVL.

The CDR3 loop reads CVRSLFPGTGALSAKNIQYF. The CDR3 DNA reads TGTGTCAGAAGCTTATTTCCCGGGACAGGGGCTTTATCGGCCAAAAACATTCAGTACTTC. V gene TRBV7-5 combines with J gene TRBJ2-4; the table's D call TRBD1 went unverified against the DNA. TRBV7-5 is reported as a pseudogene. CDR3 size: 20 residues.

This chain uses TRBV6-5 with TRBJ1-2; TRBD1 matches at 7 bases. The CDR3 consists of 14 residues. V lost 5 bases to trimming and J lost 2 bases; unmatched junction nucleotides: 5. Germline lookup yields CDR1 MNHEY and CDR2 SVGAGI. CDR3 coding DNA: TGTGCCAGCAGTACCGGGACAGCGAACTATGGCTACACCTTC. It is translated as CASSTGTANYGYTF.

V is TRBV29-1 and J is TRBJ1-3, with 7 bases fitting TRBD1. The germline V gene encodes CDR1 SQVTM and CDR2 ANQGSEA. The V segment lost 6 bases and the J segment 4 bases; nucleotides outside the gene matches: 6. There are 13 residues in the CDR3. The DNA for the CDR3 is TGCAGCGTGAACAGGGGTCCCGGAAACACCATATATTTT. Translation: CSVNRGPGNTIYF.

The V and J genes are TRBV27 and TRBJ2-1; D remains ambiguous. Trimming shortened V by 2 bases and J by 0 bases, and 11 bases separated the two germline ends. The germline V gene encodes CDR1 MNHEY and CDR2 SMNVEV (reference sequence). The CDR3 covers 16 residues. In nucleotides, the CDR3 is TGTGCCAGCAGTTTAATGACTCGCAGCTCCTACAATGAGCAGTTCTTC. The encoded protein is CASSLMTRSSYNEQFF.

This clone was found once. The CDR3 region is CASSMEGPTTNEKLFF. CDR3 coding DNA: TGCGCCAGCAGCATGGAAGGACCCACAACTAATGAAAAACTGTTTTTT. The gene calls are TRBV5-1 and TRBJ1-4; D not certain. This CDR3 spans 16 amino acids. The ends were cut back, 4 bases at V and 0 bases at J, with 13 bases in the middle. The germline gives CDR1 SGHRS, CDR2 YFSETQ. Together with reference TRBV5-1 and TRBJ1-4, the CDR3 gives the full variable domain: KAGVTQTPRYLIKTRGQQVTLSCSPISGHRSVSWYQQTPGQGLQFLFEYFSETQRNKGNFPGRFSGRQFSNSRSEMNVSTLELGDSALYLCASSMEGPTTNEKLFFGSGTQLSVL.

This clone was counted once. The gene calls are TRBV28 and TRBJ2-1; TRBD1 aligns across 8 bases. The CDR3 spans 13 residues. With V trimmed by 6 bases and J by 2 bases, 0 bases remained unmatched. The germline CDR1 and CDR2 sequences are MDHEN and SYDVKM. The CDR3 DNA reads as TGTGCCAGCAGGGGACAGGCCTACAATGAGCAGTTCTTC. Translating gives CASRGQAYNEQFF.

This clone was detected once. This sequence joins TRBV9 and TRBJ2-1; 11 positions agree with TRBD2. The CDR3 has 18 amino acids. V shed 0 bases, J shed 4 bases, and the junction held 9 bases outside the gene matches. The V gene's germline CDR1 is SGDLS and CDR2 YYNGEE. CDR3 residues: CASSVAASGRTKYNEQFF. CDR3 sequence (DNA): TGTGCCAGCAGCGTAGCCGCTAGCGGGAGGACTAAATACAATGAGCAGTTCTTC.

V gene TRBV7-3 combines with J gene TRBJ2-5, with 14 nucleotides matching TRBD2. V shed 5 bases and J 5 bases; nucleotides not matched to a gene: 7. The CDR3 is 16 amino acids. CDR1 and CDR2 (germline): SGHTA, FQGTGA. For the CDR3, the DNA is TGTGCCAGCAGCATAGGGACTAGCGGGAGTTTGGAGACCCAGTACTTC. It translates to CASSIGTSGSLETQYF.